This T cell receptor beta chain was captured by sequencing in a study of radiotherapy plus CTLA-4 blockade in lung cancer. Findings and limits, study-wide: Once radiotherapy plus ipilimumab had been given, TCR clones derived from tumor expanded in blood. Increased serum interferon-beta after radiation also reportedly predicted response strongly.

With respect to this clone: No antigen is known for it.

TCRdb keeps only in-frame clones here, not all; method: immunoSEQ multiplex PCR. The sample has about 62,000 clones; approximately 79% are singletons. The ends were cut back, 1 base at V and 4 bases at J, with 8 bases in the middle. CDR1 and CDR2 from the germline V gene are GTSNPN and SVGIG (reference sequence). The CDR3 length is 13 residues. The receptor was isolated from a human donor with non-small cell lung cancer who had a complete response to radiotherapy plus ipilimumab. The rearrangement links TRBV30 to TRBJ1-5; D is unclear. Sample: peripheral blood, taken from a patient treated with radiotherapy plus ipilimumab. As DNA, the CDR3 is TGTGCCTGGAGTGATTCGGGGAATCAGCCCCAGCATTTT. Translated, it gives CAWSDSGNQPQHF.